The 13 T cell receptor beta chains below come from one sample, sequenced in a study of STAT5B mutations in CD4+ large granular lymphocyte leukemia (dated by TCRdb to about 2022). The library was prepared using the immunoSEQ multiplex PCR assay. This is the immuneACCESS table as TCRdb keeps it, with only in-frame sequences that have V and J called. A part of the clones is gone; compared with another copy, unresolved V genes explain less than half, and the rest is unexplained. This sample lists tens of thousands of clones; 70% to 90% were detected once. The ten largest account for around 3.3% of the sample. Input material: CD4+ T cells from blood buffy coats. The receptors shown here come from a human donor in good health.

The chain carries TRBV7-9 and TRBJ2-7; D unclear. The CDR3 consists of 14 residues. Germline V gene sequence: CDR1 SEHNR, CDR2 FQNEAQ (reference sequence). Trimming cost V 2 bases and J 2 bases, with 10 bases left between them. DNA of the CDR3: TGTGCCAGCAGCTTAAGTGGCAGCACCTACGAGCAGTACTTC. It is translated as CASSLSGSTYEQYF.

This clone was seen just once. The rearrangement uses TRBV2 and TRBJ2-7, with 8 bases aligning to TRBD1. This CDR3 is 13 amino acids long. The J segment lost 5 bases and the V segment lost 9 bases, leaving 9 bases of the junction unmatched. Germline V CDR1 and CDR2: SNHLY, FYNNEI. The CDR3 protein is CASTGTGRNEQYF. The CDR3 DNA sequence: TGTGCCAGTACCGGGACAGGTAGGAACGAGCAGTACTTC.

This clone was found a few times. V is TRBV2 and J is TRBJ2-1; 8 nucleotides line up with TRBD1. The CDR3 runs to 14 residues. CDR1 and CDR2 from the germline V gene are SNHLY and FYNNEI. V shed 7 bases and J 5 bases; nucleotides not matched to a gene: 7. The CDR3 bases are TGTGCCAGCAATCAACAGGGGGGACACAATGAGCAGTTCTTC. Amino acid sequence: CASNQQGGHNEQFF. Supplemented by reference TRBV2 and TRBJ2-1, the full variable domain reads EPEVTQTPSHQVTQMGQEVILRCVPISNHLYFYWYRQILGQKVEFLVSFYNNEISEKSEIFDDQFSVERPDGSNFTLKIRSTKLEDSAMYFCASNQQGGHNEQFFGPGTRLTVL.

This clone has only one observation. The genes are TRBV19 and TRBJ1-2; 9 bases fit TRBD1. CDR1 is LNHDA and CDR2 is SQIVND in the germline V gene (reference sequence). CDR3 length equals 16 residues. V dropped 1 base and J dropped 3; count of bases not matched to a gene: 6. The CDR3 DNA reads TGTGCCAGTAGTATAGCTCAAGGACAGGGGCACTATGGCTACACCTTC. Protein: CASSIAQGQGHYGYTF. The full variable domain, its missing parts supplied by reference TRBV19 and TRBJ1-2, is DGGITQSPKYLFRKEGQNVTLSCEQNLNHDAMYWYRQDPGQGLRLIYYSQIVNDFQKGDIAEGYSVSREKKESFPLTVTSAQKNPTAFYLCASSIAQGQGHYGYTFGSGTRLTVV.

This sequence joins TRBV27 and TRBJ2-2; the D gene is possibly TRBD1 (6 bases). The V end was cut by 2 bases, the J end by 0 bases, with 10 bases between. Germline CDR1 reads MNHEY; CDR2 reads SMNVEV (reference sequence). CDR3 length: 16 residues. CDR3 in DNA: TGTGCCAGCAGTTTAAGGGGACAAACGAACACCGGGGAGCTGTTTTTT. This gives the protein CASSLRGQTNTGELFF.

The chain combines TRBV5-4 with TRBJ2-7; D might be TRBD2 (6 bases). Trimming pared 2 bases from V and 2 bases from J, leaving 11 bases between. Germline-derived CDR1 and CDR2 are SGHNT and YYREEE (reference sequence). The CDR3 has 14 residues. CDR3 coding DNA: TGTGCCAGCAGCTTCGGGGGAGACACCTACGAGCAGTACTTC. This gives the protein CASSFGGDTYEQYF.

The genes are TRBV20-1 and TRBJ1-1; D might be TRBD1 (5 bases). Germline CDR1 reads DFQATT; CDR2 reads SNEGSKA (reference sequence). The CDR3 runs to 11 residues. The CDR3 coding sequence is TGCAGGCATGGGGGGAACACTGAAGCTTTCTTT. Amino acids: CRHGGNTEAFF.

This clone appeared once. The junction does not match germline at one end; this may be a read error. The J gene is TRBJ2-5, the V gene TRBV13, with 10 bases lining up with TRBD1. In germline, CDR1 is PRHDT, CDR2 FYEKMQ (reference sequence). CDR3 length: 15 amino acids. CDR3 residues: CASGLGQGTGETQYF. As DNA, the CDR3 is TGTGCCAGCGGCTTGGGACAGGGGACGGGTGAGACCCAGTACTTC.

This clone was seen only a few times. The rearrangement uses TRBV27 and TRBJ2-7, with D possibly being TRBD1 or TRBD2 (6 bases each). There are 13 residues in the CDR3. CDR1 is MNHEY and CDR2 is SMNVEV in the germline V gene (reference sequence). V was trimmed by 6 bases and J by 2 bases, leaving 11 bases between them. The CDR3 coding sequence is TGTGCCAGCAGCGGGGGCAATACCTACGAGCAGTACTTC. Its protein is CASSGGNTYEQYF.

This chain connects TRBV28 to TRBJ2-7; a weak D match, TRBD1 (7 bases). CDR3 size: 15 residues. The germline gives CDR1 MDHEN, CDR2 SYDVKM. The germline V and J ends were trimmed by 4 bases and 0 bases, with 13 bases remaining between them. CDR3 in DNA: TGTGCCAGCAGTTCCCCAGGGGGGTTCTCCTACGAGCAGTACTTC. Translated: CASSSPGGFSYEQYF.

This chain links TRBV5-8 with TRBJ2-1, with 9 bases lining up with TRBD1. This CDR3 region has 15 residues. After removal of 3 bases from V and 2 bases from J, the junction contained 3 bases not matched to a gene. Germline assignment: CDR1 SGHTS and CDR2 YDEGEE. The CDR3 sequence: CASSSRDRAYNEQFF. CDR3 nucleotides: TGTGCCAGCAGCTCCCGGGACAGGGCCTACAATGAGCAGTTCTTC.

CDR3 coding DNA: TGTGCCAGCATCCGAGCGGGGGGGCACTACGAGCAGTACTTC. Protein: CASIRAGGHYEQYF. The chain carries TRBV6-6 and TRBJ2-7, with 10 bases matching TRBD2. Germline trimming cut 7 bases from V and 3 bases from J; bases unmatched to any gene: 6. CDR3 length: 14 amino acids. Germline V gene sequence: CDR1 MNHNY, CDR2 SVGAGI (reference sequence).

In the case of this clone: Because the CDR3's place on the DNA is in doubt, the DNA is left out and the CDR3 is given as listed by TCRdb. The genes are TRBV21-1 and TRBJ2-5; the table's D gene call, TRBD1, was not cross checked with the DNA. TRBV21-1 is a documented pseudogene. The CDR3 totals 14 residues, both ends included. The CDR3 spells CASSVGQGAYEQYF.